These 24 T cell receptor beta chains were sequenced from one sample in a study of early stage breast cancer tumors. Measured with immunoSEQ multiplex PCR; TCRdb has only the in-frame clones, and not every one. The sample includes about 30,000 clones, over 70% of them seen just once. Sequencing input: breast tumor tissue. Receptors were obtained from a person aged 30-39 years with breast cancer.

The chain couples TRBV10-3 to TRBJ2-7; a weak D match, TRBD2 (5 bases). The length of the CDR3 is 15 residues. Germline V gene lookup returns CDR1 ENHRY and CDR2 SYGVKD. The V end was cut by 7 bases, the J end by 0 bases, with 16 bases between. The CDR3 DNA sequence: TGTGCCATCACCCGGACTGAGGATCGCTCCTACGAGCAGTACTTC. Translated, it gives CAITRTEDRSYEQYF.

In nucleotides, the CDR3 is TGTGCCTCTAATAGAGGGACGATCGCTGAAGCTTTCTTT. Its protein is CASNRGTIAEAFF. This chain links TRBV30 with TRBJ1-1; D perhaps matches TRBD1 (5 bases). The CDR3 spans 13 residues. Trimming took 7 bases from V and 6 from J, leaving 18 bases between them. The germline V gene has CDR1 GTSNPN and CDR2 SVGIG (reference sequence). Full variable domain (remainder filled in from reference TRBV30 and TRBJ1-1): SQTIHQWPATLVQPVGSPLSLECTVEGTSNPNLYWYRQAAGRGLQLLFYSVGIGQISSEVPQNLSASRPQDRQFILSSKKLLLSDSGFYLCASNRGTIAEAFFGQGTRLTVV.

J is TRBJ1-5 and V is TRBV10-3; D is uncertain. This CDR3 contains 14 residues. The V end was cut by 6 bases, the J end by 1 base, with 10 bases between. Germline V gives CDR1 ENHRY, CDR2 SYGVKD. CDR3 bases: TGTGCCATCAGCTCCGGGCTCAGCAATCAGCCCCAGCATTTT. Its protein product is CAISSGLSNQPQHF.

The V call is TRBV6-6, the J call TRBJ2-2, with TRBD2 matching 8 bases. The CDR3 is made up of 15 amino acids. CDR1 is MNHNY and CDR2 is SVGAGI in the germline V gene (reference sequence). Germline trimming cut 2 bases from V and 4 bases from J; bases unmatched to any gene: 3. The DNA for the CDR3 is TGTGCCAGCAGTTACGCCGGGGGGGGCACCGGGGAGCTGTTTTTT. Translation gives CASSYAGGGTGELFF.

V and J are TRBV29-1 and TRBJ2-3; 8 positions agree with TRBD2. Germline lookup yields CDR1 SQVTM and CDR2 ANQGSEA. This CDR3 region has 12 residues. The CDR3 DNA is TGCTCTGATATGACTAGCGCGGATACGCAGTATTTT. Translating gives CSDMTSADTQYF.

J is TRBJ2-1 and V is TRBV7-3; D may be TRBD1 (6 bases). V lost 5 bases to trimming and J lost 8 bases, with 22 bases between them. The CDR3 is made up of 16 amino acids. The V gene's germline CDR1 is SGHTA and CDR2 FQGTGA. The CDR3 DNA follows: TGTGCCAGCAGCACAACCGGAACAGCACAGGGTCATGAGCAGTTCTTC. It translates to CASSTTGTAQGHEQFF.

This chain connects TRBV7-2 to TRBJ2-7, with unresolved D. V was pared by 5 bases and J by 6 bases, with 14 bases between. Germline V gene lookup returns CDR1 SGHTA and CDR2 FQGNSA. CDR3 length: 13 amino acids. DNA for the CDR3: TGTGCCAGCAGCCTATCAGCTCTGGGCGAGCAGTACTTC. This codes for CASSLSALGEQYF.

The rearrangement joins TRBV29-1 to TRBJ1-1, with D possibly matching TRBD1 (6 bases). CDR1 SQVTM and CDR2 ANQGSEA come from the germline V gene. The CDR3 is made up of 17 amino acids. The V and J ends lost 0 bases and 1 base respectively, with 18 bases between them. CDR3 residues: CSVEDNMKQGWNTEAFF. DNA of the CDR3: TGCAGCGTTGAAGATAATATGAAACAGGGATGGAACACTGAAGCTTTCTTT.

This clone was found a few times. The genes are TRBV7-3 and TRBJ2-7; TRBD2 agrees at 9 bases. The germline V gene encodes CDR1 SGHTA and CDR2 FQGTGA. V lost 0 bases to trimming and J lost 6 bases; unmatched junction nucleotides: 6. This CDR3 spans 15 amino acids. The CDR3 loop is CASSLTGTSQVEQYF. The CDR3 DNA follows: TGTGCCAGCAGCTTAACGGGGACTAGCCAAGTCGAGCAGTACTTC.

V usage is TRBV4-1 and J usage is TRBJ2-7, with TRBD2 matching over 8 bases. Per germline, CDR1 MGHRA and CDR2 YSYEKL. V was pared by 3 bases and J by 6 bases, with 16 bases of the junction left unmatched. The CDR3 has 17 amino acids. CDR3 DNA: TGCGCCAGCAGCCAGGTGGGCGGGAAGTCGGGGGGGGCCGAGCAGTACTTC. This codes for CASSQVGGKSGGAEQYF.

The CDR3 is CASSPRLGASYNEQFF. The CDR3, as DNA: TGTGCCAGCAGCCCCCGACTAGGGGCCTCCTACAATGAGCAGTTCTTC. The rearrangement joins TRBV9 to TRBJ2-1, with TRBD2 as a possible D gene (6 bases). This CDR3 contains 16 residues. Germline V gene sequence: CDR1 SGDLS, CDR2 YYNGEE. Trimming stripped 4 bases from V and 0 bases from J, with 14 bases between.

The chain couples TRBV2 to TRBJ2-7; TRBD2 aligns across 10 bases. In germline, CDR1 is SNHLY, CDR2 FYNNEI. The CDR3 is 14 amino acids. J lost 6 bases, V lost 8 bases, and 10 bases had no gene match. DNA for the CDR3: TGTGCCAGCTGGGAGCGGGAGGGCCATATCGAGCAGTACTTC. It encodes CASWEREGHIEQYF.

The J gene is TRBJ2-2, the V gene TRBV10-3, with TRBD1 matching over 9 bases. The CDR3 runs 14 residues. Germline values: CDR1 ENHRY, CDR2 SYGVKD. V lost 8 bases and J lost 7; bases outside the gene matches: 8. CDR3 region: CAIRGDRAGGELFF. CDR3 bases: TGTGCCATCCGGGGGGACAGGGCAGGCGGGGAGCTGTTTTTT.

This chain links TRBV5-1 with TRBJ1-1; D may be TRBD1 (6 bases). This CDR3 has 14 amino acids. CDR1 is SGHRS, CDR2 YFSETQ, per germline. V lost 0 bases, J lost 1 base, and 7 bases lay in between. The CDR3 DNA reads TGCGCCAGCAGCTTGGTACAGGGGAACACTGAAGCTTTCTTT. It specifies CASSLVQGNTEAFF. The complete variable domain, with remaining parts taken from reference TRBV5-1 and TRBJ1-1, reads KAGVTQTPRYLIKTRGQQVTLSCSPISGHRSVSWYQQTPGQGLQFLFEYFSETQRNKGNFPGRFSGRQFSNSRSEMNVSTLELGDSALYLCASSLVQGNTEAFFGQGTRLTVV.

This clone showed up just a few times. The rearrangement joins TRBV11-3 to TRBJ2-5; 7 nucleotides agree with TRBD2. This CDR3 has 15 amino acids. In germline, CDR1 is SGHNT, CDR2 YENEEA. J lost 4 bases, V lost 3 bases, and 8 bases had no gene match. For the CDR3, the DNA is TGTGCCAGCAGCTTCCGAGGGGCTAGCGGAGAGACCCAGTACTTC. Translation: CASSFRGASGETQYF.

The V and J genes are TRBV5-1 and TRBJ2-7; 11 positions agree with TRBD2. The CDR3 totals 14 residues. With V trimmed by 5 bases and J by 4 bases, 5 bases remained unmatched. Germline V lookup: CDR1 SGHRS, CDR2 YFSETQ. CDR3: CASRRTSGSYEQYF. DNA for the CDR3: TGCGCCAGCAGAAGAACTAGCGGGAGTTACGAGCAGTACTTC.

The chain uses TRBV25-1 and TRBJ1-2; D remains ambiguous. There are 13 residues in the CDR3. Per germline, CDR1 MGHDK and CDR2 SYGVNS. Trimming left V 1 base short and J 5 bases short, with 8 bases between. The CDR3 protein is CASSESLTYGYTF. The CDR3 DNA is TGTGCCAGCAGTGAATCTTTGACTTATGGCTACACCTTC.

The chain recombines TRBV6-5 with TRBJ2-3; TRBD2 might be the D (5 bases). V lost 5 bases, J lost 4 bases, and 16 bases lay in between. Germline loops: CDR1 MNHEY, CDR2 SVGAGI. This CDR3 is 15 amino acids long. In DNA form, the CDR3 reads TGTGCCAGCAGTCGTGAACTAGGATTGTCAGATACGCAGTATTTT. Protein product: CASSRELGLSDTQYF.

The rearrangement links TRBV7-2 to TRBJ2-1, with TRBD1 as a possible D gene (5 bases). Trimming removed 2 bases from V and 6 bases from J, with 26 bases in between. This CDR3 region has 19 residues. In germline, CDR1 is SGHTA, CDR2 FQGNSA. DNA of the CDR3: TGTGCCAGCAGCTTAATAAGTGGAGTTTACAGGCCCCCAGGCAATGAGCAGTTCTTC. It is translated as CASSLISGVYRPPGNEQFF.

This CDR3 is CASSLALGRNEKLFF. CDR3 in DNA: TGTGCCAGCAGCTTAGCGCTCGGCCGGAATGAAAAACTGTTTTTT. The chain is built from TRBV7-2 and TRBJ1-4, with unresolved D. Germline-derived CDR1 and CDR2 are SGHTA and FQGNSA. The V end lost 0 bases, the J end lost 5 bases, and 10 bases lay between the germline ends. This CDR3 is 15 amino acids long.

This rearrangement joins TRBV2 to TRBJ2-3; the match to TRBD1 covers 7 bases. V trimming: 8 bases; J trimming: 4 bases; junction bases outside the gene matches: 12. There are 15 residues in the CDR3. Germline CDR1 and CDR2: SNHLY and FYNNEI. CDR3 in DNA: TGTGCCAGCCATTTTTTGAGAACAGGGGCAGATACGCAGTATTTT. Translated, it gives CASHFLRTGADTQYF.

This sequence joins TRBV5-5 and TRBJ2-1; D unclear. The ends were cut back, 5 bases at V and 5 bases at J, with 5 bases in the middle. The CDR3 sequence is 11 residues long. The germline V gene has CDR1 SGHKS and CDR2 YYEKEE (reference sequence). The CDR3 loop reads CASRAHNEQFF. The CDR3 region has the DNA TGTGCCAGCAGGGCACACAATGAGCAGTTCTTC.

This clone has just one count. CDR3 sequence (DNA): TGCGCCAGCAGCCAAGATTTGGGCTCCTACAATGAGCAGTTCTTC. The encoded protein is CASSQDLGSYNEQFF. The chain is built from TRBV4-3 and TRBJ2-1, with unresolved D. The CDR3 runs to 15 residues. CDR1 is LGHNA and CDR2 is YSLEER in the germline V gene. The V gene lost 0 bases and the J gene lost 0 bases, with 6 bases spanning the gap.

The chain employs TRBV7-2 and TRBJ1-3; D might be TRBD1 (5 bases). The CDR3 has 16 residues. V gave up 6 bases and J gave up 0 bases, with 15 bases separating them. Germline assignment: CDR1 SGHTA and CDR2 FQGNSA. The CDR3 is CASRSQGQLSGNTIYF. The CDR3 DNA sequence: TGTGCCAGCAGAAGTCAGGGCCAGCTCTCTGGAAACACCATATATTTT.